This T cell receptor beta chain was documented in a study of post-analysis software for immune sequencing data. Overall study results and limits: Multiple sclerosis patients showed significantly lower normalized Chao1 diversity than controls did. The five TRBV segments detected at higher frequency in patients than in controls included TRBV5-6, TRBV5-1 and TRBV20-1.

With respect to this clonotype: Its specificity is unknown.

Per the germline V gene, CDR1 is SNHLY and CDR2 is FYNNEI. The CDR3 runs to 12 residues. cDNA libraries for TCR beta contained unique molecular identifiers. Researchers reported some 500,000 cDNA molecules coming from around 1 to 9.1 million T cells. Each CDR3 protein is one row after TCRdb ran MiXCR on the PCR reads. This sample has some 260,000 distinct CDR3 sequences, with about 38% found just once. This TCR derives from a girl aged 10 to 17 with multiple sclerosis. Sequencing input: blood. This chain links TRBV2 with TRBJ2-4, with D perhaps being TRBD1 or TRBD2 (6 bases each). With the DNA end fitting TRBJ2-7 better, the J assignment may be wrong. The CDR3 protein is CASLGGVDEQYF. The CDR3 nucleotides read TGTGCCAGCCTCGGGGGCGTGGACGAGCAGTACTTC.